Listed below are T cell receptor beta chains from one sample, sequenced in a study of T cell responses to AZD1222 COVID-19 vaccine. Generated by immunoSEQ multiplex PCR, the TCRdb table keeps only in-frame clones and is missing some. This sample has 120,000 to 150,000 clones, with 80% to 95% found just once. The source was peripheral blood, collected on day 0 of AZD1222 vaccination. Source of these receptors: an adult in good health. Both conserved end residues are part of each CDR3. D genes are given only for firm matches. Rows give clone size only sometimes, using once, few, many, or a class for an expanded clone.

DNA: TGTGCCAGCAGTCCCCGGACGGAGACCCAGTACTTC
CDR3: CASSPRTETQYF
V: TRBV28
J: TRBJ2-5
D: -
size: -

DNA: TGTGCCAGCAGTTTGGAGCGTTACAATGAGCAGTTCTTC
CDR3: CASSLERYNEQFF
V: TRBV12-3/TRBV12-4
J: TRBJ2-1
D: -
size: -

DNA: TGTGCCAGCAGTCGTACCTTCATAGGGCCTTGGAGCTCTGGAAACACCATATATTTT
CDR3: CASSRTFIGPWSSGNTIYF
V: TRBV6-6
J: TRBJ1-3
D: -
size: -

DNA: TGTGCCACCATCCTATCCCTTGGCTATTTAGAGACCCAGTACTTC
CDR3: CATILSLGYLETQYF
V: TRBV24-1
J: TRBJ2-5
D: -
size: -

DNA: TGTGCCAGCAGCAACCTTAGGGAGCAGTACTTC
CDR3: CASSNLREQYF
V: TRBV6-5
J: TRBJ2-7
D: -
size: -

DNA: TGCGCCAGCAGCGCCCCCGGGGAGCAGTTCTTC
CDR3: CASSAPGEQFF
V: TRBV5-1
J: TRBJ2-1
D: -
size: few

DNA: TGTGCCAGCAGCTTAGATCTCGGCGCGGGTACGCAGTATTTT
CDR3: CASSLDLGAGTQYF
V: TRBV11-2
J: TRBJ2-3
D: -
size: -

DNA: TGCAGCGTTGGGCCTTTCAGTTTGGGTGGAAACACCATATATTTT
CDR3: CSVGPFSLGGNTIYF
V: TRBV29-1
J: TRBJ1-3
D: -
size: -

DNA: TGTGCCAGCAGCTTACGGGGGGAGACAGATACGCAGTATTTT
CDR3: CASSLRGETDTQYF
V: TRBV7-3
J: TRBJ2-3
D: TRBD2
size: -

DNA: TGTGCCAGCAGCCTGGCCTCAGGATCCCGCATTGGCGGGGAGCTGTTTTTT
CDR3: CASSLASGSRIGGELFF
V: TRBV13
J: TRBJ2-2
D: -
size: -

DNA: TGTGCCAGCAGGTCAGGGGGCAGTGACACTGAAGCTTTCTTT
CDR3: CASRSGGSDTEAFF
V: TRBV28
J: TRBJ1-1
D: TRBD1
size: -

DNA: TGTGCCAGCAGCTTAGTAGAAATCAGGGACACTGAAGCTTTCTTT
CDR3: CASSLVEIRDTEAFF
V: TRBV7-2
J: TRBJ1-1
D: -
size: -

DNA: TGTGCCAGCAGCTGGACAGGACTAGACGAGCAGTTCTTC
CDR3: CASSWTGLDEQFF
V: TRBV5-6
J: TRBJ2-1
D: -
size: -

DNA: TGCGCCAGCAGCTTATCCTTTACGAAGATGGGCTACGAGCAGTACTTC
CDR3: CASSLSFTKMGYEQYF
V: TRBV5-1
J: TRBJ2-7
D: -
size: -

DNA: TGTGCCAGCAGCCCCGCCCAAGCGGGGGGAACCGAGCAGTTCTTC
CDR3: CASSPAQAGGTEQFF
V: TRBV7-2
J: TRBJ2-1
D: TRBD2
size: -

DNA: TGCAGTGCTAGTTCCTGGGCACGGGGGAACTCCGAAGCTTTCTTT
CDR3: CSASSWARGNSEAFF
V: TRBV20-1
J: TRBJ1-1
D: -
size: -

DNA: TGTGCCAGCAGCCAGTCACTAGCGGATACGCAGTATTTT
CDR3: CASSQSLADTQYF
V: TRBV3-1/TRBV3-2
J: TRBJ2-3
D: TRBD2
size: -

DNA: TGCAGCGTCGCAGGTGACCCTAACTATGGCTACACCTTC
CDR3: CSVAGDPNYGYTF
V: TRBV29-1
J: TRBJ1-2
D: -
size: -

DNA: TGTGCCAGCAGCTTAGTGAGCGGAGGGAGAACAGATACGCAGTATTTT
CDR3: CASSLVSGGRTDTQYF
V: TRBV7-8
J: TRBJ2-3
D: -
size: -

DNA: TGTGCCAGCAGCTTAGTGCGGGGGCTGGGGGCCAACGTCCTGACTTTC
CDR3: CASSLVRGLGANVLTF
V: TRBV7-9
J: TRBJ2-6
D: -
size: -

DNA: TGTGCCAGCAGTCCTGAGGGCTCTGGAAACACCATATATTTT
CDR3: CASSPEGSGNTIYF
V: TRBV2
J: TRBJ1-3
D: -
size: -

DNA: TGTGCCAGCAGTTCCGGGGACGGCTATGGCTACACCTTC
CDR3: CASSSGDGYGYTF
V: TRBV6-6
J: TRBJ1-2
D: -
size: -

DNA: TGTGCCAGCTCAATAGGGTTCGCTAATGAAAAACTGTTTTTT
CDR3: CASSIGFANEKLFF
V: TRBV6-5
J: TRBJ1-4
D: -
size: -

DNA: TGTGCCAGCAGCGGGACTAGCGTCGACACCGGTGAGCTGTTTTTT
CDR3: CASSGTSVDTGELFF
V: TRBV9
J: TRBJ2-2
D: TRBD2
size: -

DNA: TGTGCCTGGAGTGTTGACTCTTACACTGAAGCTTTCTTT
CDR3: CAWSVDSYTEAFF
V: TRBV30
J: TRBJ1-1
D: -
size: -

DNA: TGTGCCAGCAGCCTGACAGACAGGGGACGGAGTGAGCAGTTCTTC
CDR3: CASSLTDRGRSEQFF
V: TRBV9
J: TRBJ2-1
D: TRBD1
size: -

DNA: TGTGCCAGCAGACCGACAGGGGGCTCTGGCTACACCTTC
CDR3: CASRPTGGSGYTF
V: TRBV6-5
J: TRBJ1-2
D: TRBD1
size: -

DNA: TGTGCCAGCAGCCGCAGGACAGGGACCACCTACGAGCAGTACTTC
CDR3: CASSRRTGTTYEQYF
V: TRBV7-9
J: TRBJ2-7
D: TRBD1
size: -

DNA: TGTGCCAGCAGCCCCATTTTTTCCACCGGGGAGCTGTTTTTT
CDR3: CASSPIFSTGELFF
V: TRBV7-9
J: TRBJ2-2
D: -
size: -

DNA: TGTGCCAGCAGCCCTGGGATAGGGTTCGGGGATTCACCCCTCCACTTT
CDR3: CASSPGIGFGDSPLHF
V: TRBV11-3
J: TRBJ1-6
D: -
size: -

DNA: TGCGCCAGCAGCCAAGGCCCTAGCGGGAGATTAAGGTACGAGCAGTACTTC
CDR3: CASSQGPSGRLRYEQYF
V: TRBV4-1
J: TRBJ2-7
D: TRBD2
size: -

DNA: TGTGCCAGCAGCTTAGGGGCAGGGGGTACAAAACTAGCCAAAAACATTCAGTACTTC
CDR3: CASSLGAGGTKLAKNIQYF
V: TRBV11-2
J: TRBJ2-4
D: TRBD1
size: once

DNA: TGTGCCAGCAGGTTAGAGAGTAGTGCGGCTGAAGCTTTCTTT
CDR3: CASRLESSAAEAFF
V: TRBV7-3
J: TRBJ1-1
D: -
size: -

DNA: TGTGCCAGCAGTTTATTCTTCGGTGGCGGCTATAATTCACCCCTCCACTTT
CDR3: CASSLFFGGGYNSPLHF
V: TRBV27
J: TRBJ1-6
D: -
size: -

DNA: TGTGCCAGCAGTTCCCCAGCCAACACTGAAGCTTTCTTT
CDR3: CASSSPANTEAFF
V: TRBV6-2/TRBV6-3
J: TRBJ1-1
D: -
size: -

DNA: TGTGCCAGTCTAACGCACAGGGCGAACACTGAAGCTTTCTTT
CDR3: CASLTHRANTEAFF
V: TRBV27
J: TRBJ1-1
D: -
size: -

DNA: TGTGCCAGCAGCTCTGGACAGCCCCGCTATGGCTACACCTTC
CDR3: CASSSGQPRYGYTF
V: TRBV28
J: TRBJ1-2
D: -
size: -

DNA: TGTGCCAGCAGGTTAGGAGTCTATGGCTACACCTTC
CDR3: CASRLGVYGYTF
V: TRBV28
J: TRBJ1-2
D: -
size: -

DNA: TGTGCCATCAGTGAAGGGGGCAGCCTGGGGGATACGCAGTATTTT
CDR3: CAISEGGSLGDTQYF
V: TRBV10-3
J: TRBJ2-3
D: TRBD1
size: -

DNA: TGTGCCAGCAGCTTGGTTCAGGGCGCCTCCAACTATGGCTACACCTTC
CDR3: CASSLVQGASNYGYTF
V: TRBV5-6
J: TRBJ1-2
D: -
size: -

DNA: TGTGCCAGCTCACCATCGGGCCTATCGGCGTCTGAAGCTTTCTTT
CDR3: CASSPSGLSASEAFF
V: TRBV18
J: TRBJ1-1
D: -
size: -

DNA: TGTGCCAGCAGTGAAGAGAGTCGAAACTATGGCTACACCTTC
CDR3: CASSEESRNYGYTF
V: TRBV6-1
J: TRBJ1-2
D: -
size: -

DNA: TGTGCCAGCAGCTTAAGTCTGAACACTGAAGCTTTCTTT
CDR3: CASSLSLNTEAFF
V: TRBV7-3
J: TRBJ1-1
D: -
size: -

DNA: TGTGCCAGCAGCTTGTGGGACAGGGACACTGAAGCTTTCTTT
CDR3: CASSLWDRDTEAFF
V: TRBV5-6
J: TRBJ1-1
D: TRBD1
size: once

DNA: TGTGCCAGCATCCTGGGGAACTCTGGGGCCAACGTCCTGACTTTC
CDR3: CASILGNSGANVLTF
V: TRBV7-9
J: TRBJ2-6
D: -
size: -

DNA: TGTGCCAGTACCACCACCCGGGTTAATGGCAGGGACTTCGGTTTCAATCAGCCCCAGCATTTT
CDR3: CASTTTRVNGRDFGFNQPQHF
V: TRBV19
J: TRBJ1-5
D: -
size: -

DNA: TGCAGCGTTTTGAGGAGTAGGGGCACTGAAGCTTTCTTT
CDR3: CSVLRSRGTEAFF
V: TRBV29-1
J: TRBJ1-1
D: -
size: -

DNA: TGTGCCAGCAGTTACAGCTATGGCTACACCTTC
CDR3: CASSYSYGYTF
V: TRBV6-2/TRBV6-3
J: TRBJ1-2
D: -
size: few

DNA: TGTGCCAGCAGGTCTCTCGCTGGGGCCAACGTCCTGACTTTC
CDR3: CASRSLAGANVLTF
V: TRBV5-5
J: TRBJ2-6
D: -
size: few

DNA: TGTGCCAGCAGCCAGGTTGACCGGAACACTGAAGCTTTCTTT
CDR3: CASSQVDRNTEAFF
V: TRBV3-1/TRBV3-2
J: TRBJ1-1
D: -
size: -

DNA: TGTGCCAGCAGCGTAGAGGGGGCGCCAGGAAACACCATATATTTT
CDR3: CASSVEGAPGNTIYF
V: TRBV9
J: TRBJ1-3
D: TRBD1
size: -

DNA: TGTGCCAGCAGCCAAGATTTTTGGGACAGGGACTACGAGCAGTACTTC
CDR3: CASSQDFWDRDYEQYF
V: TRBV14
J: TRBJ2-7
D: TRBD1
size: -

DNA: TGCGCCAGCAGCCTTTCAAAAGGCGGTGGTTCCTCTGGAAACACCATATATTTT
CDR3: CASSLSKGGGSSGNTIYF
V: TRBV4-1
J: TRBJ1-3
D: -
size: once